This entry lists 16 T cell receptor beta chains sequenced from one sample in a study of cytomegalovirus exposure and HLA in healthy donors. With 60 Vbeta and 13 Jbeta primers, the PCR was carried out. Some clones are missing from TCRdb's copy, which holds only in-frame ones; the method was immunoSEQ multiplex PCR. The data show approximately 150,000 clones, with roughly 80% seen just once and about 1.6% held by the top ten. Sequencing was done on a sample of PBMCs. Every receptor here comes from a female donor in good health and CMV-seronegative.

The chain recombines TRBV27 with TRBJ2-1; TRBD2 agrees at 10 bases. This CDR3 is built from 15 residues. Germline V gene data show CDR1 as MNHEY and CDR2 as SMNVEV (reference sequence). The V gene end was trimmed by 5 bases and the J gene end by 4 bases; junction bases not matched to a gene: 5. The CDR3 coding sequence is TGTGCCAGCAGTAGTGGAGCGGGGGGGTACAATGAGCAGTTCTTC. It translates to CASSSGAGGYNEQFF.

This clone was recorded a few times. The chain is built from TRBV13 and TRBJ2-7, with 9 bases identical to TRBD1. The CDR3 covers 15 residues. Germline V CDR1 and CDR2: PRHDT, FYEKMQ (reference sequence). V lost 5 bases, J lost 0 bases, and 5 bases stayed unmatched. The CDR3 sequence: CASSTGTGYSYEQYF. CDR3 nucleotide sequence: TGTGCCAGCAGCACCGGGACAGGGTACTCCTACGAGCAGTACTTC. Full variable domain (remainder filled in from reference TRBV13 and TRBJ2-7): AAGVIQSPRHLIKEKRETATLKCYPIPRHDTVYWYQQGPGQDPQFLISFYEKMQSDKGSIPDRFSAQQFSDYHSELNMSSLELGDSALYFCASSTGTGYSYEQYFGPGTRLTVT.

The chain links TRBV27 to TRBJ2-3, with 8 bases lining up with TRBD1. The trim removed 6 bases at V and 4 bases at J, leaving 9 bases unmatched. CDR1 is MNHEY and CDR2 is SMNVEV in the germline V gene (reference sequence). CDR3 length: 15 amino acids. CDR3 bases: TGTGCCAGCAGCCCTTCAGGGGGCTGGCCAGATACGCAGTATTTT. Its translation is CASSPSGGWPDTQYF.

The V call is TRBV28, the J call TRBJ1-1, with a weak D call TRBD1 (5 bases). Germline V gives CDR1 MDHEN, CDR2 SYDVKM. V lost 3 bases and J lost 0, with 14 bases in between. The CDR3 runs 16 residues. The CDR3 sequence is CASSFRGVPMNTEAFF. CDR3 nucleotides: TGTGCCAGCAGTTTTCGGGGGGTTCCCATGAACACTGAAGCTTTCTTT.

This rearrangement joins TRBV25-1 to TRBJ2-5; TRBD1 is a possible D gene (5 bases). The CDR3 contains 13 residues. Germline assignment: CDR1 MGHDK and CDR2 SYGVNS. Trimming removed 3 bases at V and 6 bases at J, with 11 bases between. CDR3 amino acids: CASSDAGQKTQYF. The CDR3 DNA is TGTGCCAGCAGTGATGCAGGGCAGAAGACCCAGTACTTC.

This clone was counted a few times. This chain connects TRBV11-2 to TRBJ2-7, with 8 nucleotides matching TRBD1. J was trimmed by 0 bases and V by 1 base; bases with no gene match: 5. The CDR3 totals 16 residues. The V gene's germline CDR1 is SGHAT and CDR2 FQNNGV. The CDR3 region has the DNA TGTGCCAGCAGCTTAGGTCCGGGACAGGACTCCTACGAGCAGTACTTC. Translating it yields CASSLGPGQDSYEQYF.

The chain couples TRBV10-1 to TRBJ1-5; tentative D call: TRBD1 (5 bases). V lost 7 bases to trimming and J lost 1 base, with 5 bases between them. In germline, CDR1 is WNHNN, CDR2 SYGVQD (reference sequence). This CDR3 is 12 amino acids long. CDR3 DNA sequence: TGCGCCAGCAACAGGAGCAATCAGCCCCAGCATTTT. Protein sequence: CASNRSNQPQHF.

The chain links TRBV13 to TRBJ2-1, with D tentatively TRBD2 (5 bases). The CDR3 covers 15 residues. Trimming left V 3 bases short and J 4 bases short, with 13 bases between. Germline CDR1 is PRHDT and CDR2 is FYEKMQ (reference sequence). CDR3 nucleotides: TGTGCCAGCAGCTTTTCAGCAGGCGGGTACAATGAGCAGTTCTTC. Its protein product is CASSFSAGGYNEQFF.

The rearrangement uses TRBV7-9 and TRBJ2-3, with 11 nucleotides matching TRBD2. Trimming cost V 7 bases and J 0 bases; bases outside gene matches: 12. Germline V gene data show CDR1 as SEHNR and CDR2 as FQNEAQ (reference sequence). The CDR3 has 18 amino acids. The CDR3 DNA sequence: TGTGCCAGCAACCCACTAGCGGGGGCCTGGGGTAGCACAGATACGCAGTATTTT. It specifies CASNPLAGAWGSTDTQYF.

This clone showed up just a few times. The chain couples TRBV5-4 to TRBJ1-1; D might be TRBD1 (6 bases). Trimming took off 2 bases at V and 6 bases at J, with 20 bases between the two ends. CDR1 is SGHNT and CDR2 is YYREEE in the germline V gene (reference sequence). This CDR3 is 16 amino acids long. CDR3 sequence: CASSFSESPNRAEAFF. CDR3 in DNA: TGTGCCAGCAGCTTTAGCGAGAGCCCTAACAGGGCTGAAGCTTTCTTT.

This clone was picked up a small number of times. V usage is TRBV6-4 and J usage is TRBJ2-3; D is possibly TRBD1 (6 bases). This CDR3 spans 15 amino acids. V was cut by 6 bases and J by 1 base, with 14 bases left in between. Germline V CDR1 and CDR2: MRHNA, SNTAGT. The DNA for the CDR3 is TGTGCCAGCAGCCAACAGGGTTTTGGCACAGATACGCAGTATTTT. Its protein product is CASSQQGFGTDTQYF.

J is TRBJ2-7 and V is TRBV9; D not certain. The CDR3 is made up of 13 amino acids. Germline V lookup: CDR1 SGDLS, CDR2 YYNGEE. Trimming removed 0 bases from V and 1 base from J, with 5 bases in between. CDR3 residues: CASSVARSYEQYF. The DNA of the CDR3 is TGTGCCAGCAGCGTAGCGAGGTCCTACGAGCAGTACTTC.

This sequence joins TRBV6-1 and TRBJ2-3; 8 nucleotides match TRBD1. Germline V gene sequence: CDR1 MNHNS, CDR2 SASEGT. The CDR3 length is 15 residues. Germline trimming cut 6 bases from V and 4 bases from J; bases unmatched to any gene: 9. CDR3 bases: TGTGCCAGCAGCCCCCAGGGGGCGGCCGCAGATACGCAGTATTTT. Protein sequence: CASSPQGAAADTQYF.

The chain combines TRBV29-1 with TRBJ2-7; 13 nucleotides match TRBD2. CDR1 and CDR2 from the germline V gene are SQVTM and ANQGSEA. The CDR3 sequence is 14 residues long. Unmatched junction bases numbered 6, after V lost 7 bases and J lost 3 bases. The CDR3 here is CSAGTSGDLYEQYF. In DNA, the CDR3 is TGCAGCGCCGGGACTAGCGGGGACCTCTACGAGCAGTACTTC.

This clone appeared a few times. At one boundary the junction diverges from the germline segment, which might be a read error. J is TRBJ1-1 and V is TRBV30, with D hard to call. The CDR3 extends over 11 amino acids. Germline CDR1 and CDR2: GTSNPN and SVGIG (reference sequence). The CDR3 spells CACSPFAGFQF. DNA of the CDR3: TGTGCCTGTTCTCCCTTCGCCGGGTTCCAATTT.

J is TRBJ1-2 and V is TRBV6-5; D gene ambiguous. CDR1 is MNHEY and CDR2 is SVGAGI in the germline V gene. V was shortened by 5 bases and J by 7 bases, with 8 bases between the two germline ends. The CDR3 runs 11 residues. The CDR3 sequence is CASSPRFGYTF. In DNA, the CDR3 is TGTGCCAGCAGTCCCCGGTTTGGCTACACCTTC.